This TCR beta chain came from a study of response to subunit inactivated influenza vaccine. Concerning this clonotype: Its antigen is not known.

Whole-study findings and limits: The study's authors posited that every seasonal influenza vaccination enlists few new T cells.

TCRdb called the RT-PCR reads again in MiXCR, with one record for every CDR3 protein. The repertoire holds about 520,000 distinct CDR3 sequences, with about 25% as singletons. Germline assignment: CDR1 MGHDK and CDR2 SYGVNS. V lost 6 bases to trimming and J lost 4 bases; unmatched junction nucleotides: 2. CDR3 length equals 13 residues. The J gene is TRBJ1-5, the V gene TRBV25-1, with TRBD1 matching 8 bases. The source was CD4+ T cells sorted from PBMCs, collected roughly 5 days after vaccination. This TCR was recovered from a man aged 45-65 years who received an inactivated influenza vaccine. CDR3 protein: CASRDRDNQPQHF. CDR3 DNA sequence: TGTGCCAGCAGGGACAGGGATAATCAGCCCCAGCATTTT.